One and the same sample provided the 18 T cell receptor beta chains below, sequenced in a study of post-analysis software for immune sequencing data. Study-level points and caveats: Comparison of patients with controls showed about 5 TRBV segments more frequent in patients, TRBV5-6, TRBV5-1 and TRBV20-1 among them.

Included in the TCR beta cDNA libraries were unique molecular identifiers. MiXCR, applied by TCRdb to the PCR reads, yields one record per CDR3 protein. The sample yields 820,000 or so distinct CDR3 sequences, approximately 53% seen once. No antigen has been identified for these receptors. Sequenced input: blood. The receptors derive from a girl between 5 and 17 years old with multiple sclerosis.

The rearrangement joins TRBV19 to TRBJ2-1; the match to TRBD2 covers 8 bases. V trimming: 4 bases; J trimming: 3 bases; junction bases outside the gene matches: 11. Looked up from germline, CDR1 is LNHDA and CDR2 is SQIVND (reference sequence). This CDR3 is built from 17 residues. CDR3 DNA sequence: TGTGCCAGTAGTACCCGTCCTGAGCGGGGGTACTACAATGAGCAGTTCTTC. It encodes CASSTRPERGYYNEQFF.

The CDR3 here is CASSLGVSGDTQYF. The CDR3 DNA sequence: TGTGCCAGCAGCCTCGGGGTTAGCGGAGATACGCAGTATTTT. The chain employs TRBV7-3 and TRBJ2-3, with D possibly TRBD2 on 6 matching bases. Deletions cut 5 bases from V and 5 bases from J, with 14 bases between. Germline values: CDR1 SGHTA, CDR2 FQGTGA. CDR3 length equals 14 residues.

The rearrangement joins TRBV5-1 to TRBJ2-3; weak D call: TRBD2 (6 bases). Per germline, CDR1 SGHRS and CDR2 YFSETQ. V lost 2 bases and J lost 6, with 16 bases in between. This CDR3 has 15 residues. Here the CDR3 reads CASSLLAPPADTQYF. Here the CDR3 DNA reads TGCGCCAGCAGCTTACTAGCTCCGCCCGCGGATACGCAGTATTTT.

The CDR3 DNA is TGCAGGGCTGAACGGGGGGAATGGGAGCAGTACTTC. It translates to CRAERGEWEQYF. The V and J genes are TRBV20-1 and TRBJ2-5; 7 positions match TRBD2. Germline assignment: CDR1 DFQATT and CDR2 SNEGSKA (reference sequence). The CDR3 has 12 residues.

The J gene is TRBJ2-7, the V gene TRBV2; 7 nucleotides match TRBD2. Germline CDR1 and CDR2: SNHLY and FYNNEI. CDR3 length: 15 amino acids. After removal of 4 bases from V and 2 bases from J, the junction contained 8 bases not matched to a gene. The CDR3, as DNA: TGTGCCAGCAGTGTAACCCTAGCGGCAACCTACGAGCAGTACTTC. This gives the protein CASSVTLAATYEQYF.

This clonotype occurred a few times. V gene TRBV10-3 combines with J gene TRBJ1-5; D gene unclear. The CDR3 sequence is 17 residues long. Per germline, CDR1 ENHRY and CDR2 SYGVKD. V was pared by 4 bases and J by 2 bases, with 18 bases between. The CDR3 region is CAISGGSGTSGNQPQHF. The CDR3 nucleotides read TGTGCCATCAGTGGCGGATCCGGAACCTCGGGCAATCAGCCCCAGCATTTT.

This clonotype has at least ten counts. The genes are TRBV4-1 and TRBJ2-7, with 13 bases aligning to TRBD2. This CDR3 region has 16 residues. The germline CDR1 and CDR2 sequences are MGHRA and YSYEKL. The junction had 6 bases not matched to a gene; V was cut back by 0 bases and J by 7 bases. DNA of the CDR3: TGCGCCAGCAGCCAAGAAGGACTAGCGGGAGTTAGTGAGCAGTACTTC. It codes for CASSQEGLAGVSEQYF.

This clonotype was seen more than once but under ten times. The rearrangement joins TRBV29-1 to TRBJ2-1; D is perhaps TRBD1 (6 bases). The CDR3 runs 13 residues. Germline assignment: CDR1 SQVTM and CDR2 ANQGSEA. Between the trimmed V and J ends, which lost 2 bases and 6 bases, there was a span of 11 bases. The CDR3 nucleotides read TGCAGCGTTGAAAAGGGGGTGGTCAATGAGCAGTTCTTC. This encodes CSVEKGVVNEQFF.

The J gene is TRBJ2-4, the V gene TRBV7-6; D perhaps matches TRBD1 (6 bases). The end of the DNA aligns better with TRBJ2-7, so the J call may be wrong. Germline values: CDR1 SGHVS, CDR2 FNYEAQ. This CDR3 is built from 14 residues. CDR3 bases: TGTGCCAGCAGCTTAGGGGGCAGGGGTGGCGAGCAGTACTTC. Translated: CASSLGGRGGEQYF.

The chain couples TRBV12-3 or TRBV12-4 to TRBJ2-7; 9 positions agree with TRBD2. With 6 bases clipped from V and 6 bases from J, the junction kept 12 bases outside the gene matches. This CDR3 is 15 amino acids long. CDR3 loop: CASSPPRGGKGEQYF. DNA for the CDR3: TGTGCCAGCAGCCCCCCGCGGGGGGGAAAGGGCGAGCAGTACTTC.

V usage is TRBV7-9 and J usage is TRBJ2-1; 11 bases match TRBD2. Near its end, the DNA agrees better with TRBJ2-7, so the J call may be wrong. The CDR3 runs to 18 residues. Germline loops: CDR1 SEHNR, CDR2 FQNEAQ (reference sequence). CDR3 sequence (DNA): TGTGCCAGCAGCTTAGTAACTAGCGGGGGCCGACCCTACAATGAGCAGTACTTC. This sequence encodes CASSLVTSGGRPYNEQYF.

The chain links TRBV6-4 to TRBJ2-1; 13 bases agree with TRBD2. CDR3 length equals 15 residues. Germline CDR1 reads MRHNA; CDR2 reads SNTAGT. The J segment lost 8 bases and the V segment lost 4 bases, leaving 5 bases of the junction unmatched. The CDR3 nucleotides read TGTGCCAGCAGTGCCGGGACTAGCGGGATAGATGAGCAGTTCTTC. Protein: CASSAGTSGIDEQFF.

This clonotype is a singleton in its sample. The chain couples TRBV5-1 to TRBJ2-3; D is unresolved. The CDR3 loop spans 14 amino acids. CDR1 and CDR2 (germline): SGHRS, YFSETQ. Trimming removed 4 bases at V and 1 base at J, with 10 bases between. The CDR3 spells CASSPMGGTDTQYF. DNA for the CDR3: TGCGCCAGCAGCCCGATGGGTGGCACAGATACGCAGTATTTT. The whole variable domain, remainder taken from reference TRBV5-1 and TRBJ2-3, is KAGVTQTPRYLIKTRGQQVTLSCSPISGHRSVSWYQQTPGQGLQFLFEYFSETQRNKGNFPGRFSGRQFSNSRSEMNVSTLELGDSALYLCASSPMGGTDTQYFGPGTRLTVL.

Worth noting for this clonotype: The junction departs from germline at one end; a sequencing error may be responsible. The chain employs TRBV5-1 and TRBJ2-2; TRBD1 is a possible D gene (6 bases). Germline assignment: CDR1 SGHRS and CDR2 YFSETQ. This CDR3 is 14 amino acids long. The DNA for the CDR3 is TGCACCAGCAGCGGCGGACAGAGCACCGGGGAGCTGTTTTTT. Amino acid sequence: CTSSGGQSTGELFF.

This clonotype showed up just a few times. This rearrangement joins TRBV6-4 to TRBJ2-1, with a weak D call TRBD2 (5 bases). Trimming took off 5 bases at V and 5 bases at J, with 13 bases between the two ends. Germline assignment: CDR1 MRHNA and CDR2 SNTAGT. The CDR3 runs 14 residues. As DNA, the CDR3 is TGTGCCAGCAGTTCGACATGGGAGAACAATGAGCAGTTCTTC. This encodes CASSSTWENNEQFF.

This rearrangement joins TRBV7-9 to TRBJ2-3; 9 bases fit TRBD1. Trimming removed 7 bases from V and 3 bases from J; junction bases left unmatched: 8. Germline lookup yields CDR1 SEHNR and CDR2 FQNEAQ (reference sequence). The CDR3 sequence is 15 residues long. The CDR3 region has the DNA TGTGCCAGCACTCCGGGACAGGGTCAAACAGATACGCAGTATTTT. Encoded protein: CASTPGQGQTDTQYF.

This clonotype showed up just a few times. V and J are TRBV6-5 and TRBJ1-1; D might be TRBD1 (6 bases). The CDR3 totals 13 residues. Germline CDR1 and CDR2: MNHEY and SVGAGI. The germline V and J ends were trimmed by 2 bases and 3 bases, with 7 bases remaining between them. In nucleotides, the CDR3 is TGTGCCAGCAGTTACCAGGGGTACACTGAAGCTTTCTTT. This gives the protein CASSYQGYTEAFF.

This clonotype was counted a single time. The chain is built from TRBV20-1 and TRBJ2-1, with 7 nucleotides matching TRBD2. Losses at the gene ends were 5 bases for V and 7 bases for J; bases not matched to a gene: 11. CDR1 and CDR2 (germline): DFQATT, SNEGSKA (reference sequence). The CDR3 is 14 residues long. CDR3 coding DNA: TGCAGTGCTCCCAGAGGGAGGGTGGGGAATGAGCAGTTCTTC. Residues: CSAPRGRVGNEQFF.